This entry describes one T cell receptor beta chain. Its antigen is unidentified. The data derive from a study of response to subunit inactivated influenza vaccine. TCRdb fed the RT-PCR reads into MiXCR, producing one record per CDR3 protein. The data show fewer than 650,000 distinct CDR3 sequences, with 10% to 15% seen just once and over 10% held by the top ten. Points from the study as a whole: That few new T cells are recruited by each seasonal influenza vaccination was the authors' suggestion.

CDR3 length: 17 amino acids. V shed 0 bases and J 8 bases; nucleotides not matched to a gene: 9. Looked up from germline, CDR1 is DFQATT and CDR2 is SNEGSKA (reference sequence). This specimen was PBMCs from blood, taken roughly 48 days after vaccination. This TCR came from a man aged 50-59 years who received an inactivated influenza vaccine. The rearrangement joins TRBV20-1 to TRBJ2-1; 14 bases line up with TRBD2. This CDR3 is CSARDFGRTSGRYEQFF. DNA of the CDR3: TGCAGTGCTAGAGACTTTGGAAGGACTAGCGGGAGGTATGAGCAGTTCTTC.